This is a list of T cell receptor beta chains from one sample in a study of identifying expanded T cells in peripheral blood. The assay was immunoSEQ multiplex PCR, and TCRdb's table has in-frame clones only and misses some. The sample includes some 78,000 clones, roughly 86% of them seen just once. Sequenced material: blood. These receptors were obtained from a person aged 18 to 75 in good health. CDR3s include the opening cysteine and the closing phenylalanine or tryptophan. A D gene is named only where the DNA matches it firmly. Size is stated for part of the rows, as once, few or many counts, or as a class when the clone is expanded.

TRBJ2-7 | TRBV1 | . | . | CTSSQEPSPYEQYF | TGCACCAGCAGCCAAGAGCCCTCCCCCTACGAGCAGTACTTC
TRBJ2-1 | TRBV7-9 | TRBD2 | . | CASSPIAGQFF | TGTGCCAGCAGCCCTATAGCGGGACAGTTCTTC
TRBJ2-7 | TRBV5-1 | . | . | CASSLAGRDYEQYF | TGCGCCAGCAGCTTGGCAGGCAGGGACTACGAGCAGTACTTC
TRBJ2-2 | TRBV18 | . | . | CASSQTGTSNTGELFF | TGTGCCAGCTCACAAACCGGGACTTCGAACACCGGGGAGCTGTTTTTT
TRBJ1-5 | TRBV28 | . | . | CASSLLPPREPQHF | TGTGCCAGCAGTTTACTTCCACCCAGGGAACCCCAGCATTTT
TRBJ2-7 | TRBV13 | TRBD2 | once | CASSLHGGSSYEQYF | TGTGCCAGCAGCTTACATGGCGGGAGCTCCTACGAGCAGTACTTC
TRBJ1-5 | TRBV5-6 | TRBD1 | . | CASSSTGGNQPQHF | TGTGCCAGCAGCTCGACAGGGGGAAATCAGCCCCAGCATTTT
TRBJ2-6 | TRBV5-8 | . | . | CASSLNTGQGSGANVLTF | TGTGCCAGCAGCTTAAACACGGGGCAGGGGTCTGGGGCCAACGTCCTGACTTTC
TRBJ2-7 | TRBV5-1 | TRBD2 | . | CASSLEPSGRGSHEQYF | TGCGCCAGCAGCTTGGAGCCTAGCGGGAGAGGGTCCCACGAGCAGTACTTC
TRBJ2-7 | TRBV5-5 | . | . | CASSSVYEQYF | TGTGCCAGCAGCTCGGTCTACGAGCAGTACTTC
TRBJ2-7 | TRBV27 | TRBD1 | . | CASSLAGQGAHYYEQYF | TGTGCCAGCAGTTTAGCCGGACAGGGGGCCCACTACTACGAGCAGTACTTC
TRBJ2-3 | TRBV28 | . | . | CASSLYRRSTDTQYF | TGTGCCAGCAGTTTATACCGCAGAAGCACAGATACGCAGTATTTT
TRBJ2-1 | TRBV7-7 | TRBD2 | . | CASSPGLAGEREQFF | TGTGCTAGCAGCCCAGGACTAGCGGGAGAACGTGAGCAGTTCTTC
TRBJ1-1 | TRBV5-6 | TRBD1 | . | CASSNRGGMNTEAFF | TGTGCCAGCAGCAACAGGGGAGGGATGAACACTGAAGCTTTCTTT
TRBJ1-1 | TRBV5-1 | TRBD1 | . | CASSLRQGAEAFF | TGCGCCAGCAGCTTGAGACAGGGGGCTGAAGCTTTCTTT
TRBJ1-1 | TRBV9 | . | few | CASSVTVNTEAFF | TGTGCCAGCAGCGTAACGGTGAACACTGAAGCTTTCTTT
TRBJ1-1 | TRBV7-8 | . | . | CASSLGANTEAFF | TGTGCCAGCAGCTTAGGGGCGAACACTGAAGCTTTCTTT
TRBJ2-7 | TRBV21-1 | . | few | CASLGGQLKNTYEQYF | TGTGCCAGCCTGGGGGGACAGCTAAAAAACACCTACGAGCAGTACTTC
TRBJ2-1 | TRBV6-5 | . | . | CASSYSRGGYNEQFF | TGTGCCAGCAGTTACTCCAGGGGGGGGTACAATGAGCAGTTCTTC
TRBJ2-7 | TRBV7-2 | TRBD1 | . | CASSQRDGQGSEQYF | TGTGCCAGCAGCCAAAGGGATGGACAGGGGAGCGAGCAGTACTTC
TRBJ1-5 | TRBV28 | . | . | CASSLSFFRPRGSNQPQHF | TGTGCCAGCAGTTTATCCTTTTTCCGGCCCCGGGGTAGCAATCAGCCCCAGCATTTT
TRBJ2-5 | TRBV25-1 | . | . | CASSALGGRETQYF | TGTGCCAGCAGTGCCCTGGGCGGGCGAGAGACCCAGTACTTC
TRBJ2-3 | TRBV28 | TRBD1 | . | CASSNTGQGTDTQYF | TGTGCCAGCAGTAATACGGGACAGGGGACAGATACGCAGTATTTT
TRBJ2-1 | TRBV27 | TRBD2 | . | CASSLSSGRSNEQFF | TGTGCCAGCAGTTTATCTAGCGGGAGAAGCAATGAGCAGTTCTTC
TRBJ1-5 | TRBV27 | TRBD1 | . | CASSPLGGTGGPSNQPQHF | TGTGCCAGCAGCCCCCTCGGCGGGACAGGGGGGCCTAGCAATCAGCCCCAGCATTTT
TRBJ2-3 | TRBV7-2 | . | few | CASSSQVVANTDTQYF | TGTGCCAGCAGCTCGCAGGTGGTAGCGAATACAGATACGCAGTATTTT
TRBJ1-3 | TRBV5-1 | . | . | CASSLAGRSGNTIYF | TGCGCCAGCAGCTTGGCTGGCCGCTCTGGAAACACCATATATTTT
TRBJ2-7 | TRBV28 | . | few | CAIGAGRYEQYF | TGTGCCATCGGGGCGGGCCGCTACGAGCAGTACTTC
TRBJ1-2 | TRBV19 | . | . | CASGGFNYGYTF | TGTGCCAGTGGGGGGTTTAACTATGGCTACACCTTC
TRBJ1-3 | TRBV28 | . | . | CASSLLGRALLGNTIYF | TGTGCCAGCAGTTTATTGGGCAGGGCCCTTCTAGGAAACACCATATATTTT
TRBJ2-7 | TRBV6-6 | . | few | CASCDRPYEQYF | TGTGCCAGCTGCGATCGGCCCTACGAGCAGTACTTC
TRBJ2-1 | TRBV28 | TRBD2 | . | CASSFAGLAGGFNEQFF | TGTGCCAGCAGTTTCGCGGGACTAGCGGGAGGGTTCAATGAGCAGTTCTTC
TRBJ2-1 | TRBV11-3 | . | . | CASSQAGDSYNEQFF | TGTGCCAGCAGTCAAGCAGGGGACTCCTACAATGAGCAGTTCTTC
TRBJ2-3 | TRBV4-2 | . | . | CASSQRALRGTDTQYF | TGTGCCAGCAGCCAAAGGGCCTTACGGGGCACAGATACGCAGTATTTT
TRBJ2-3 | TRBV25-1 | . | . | CASSEYVGGTDTQYF | TGTGCCAGCAGTGAATACGTAGGGGGCACAGATACGCAGTATTTT
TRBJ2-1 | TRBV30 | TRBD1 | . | CASGQGFYNEQFF | TGTGCCTCCGGACAGGGGTTCTACAATGAGCAGTTCTTC
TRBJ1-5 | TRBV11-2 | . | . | CASSHPGSNQPQHF | TGTGCCAGCAGTCACCCAGGGTCCAATCAGCCCCAGCATTTT
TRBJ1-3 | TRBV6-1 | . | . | CASSERWKENTIYF | TGTGCCAGCAGTGAACGGTGGAAGGAAAACACCATATATTTT
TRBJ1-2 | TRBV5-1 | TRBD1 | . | CASKFTGADGYTF | TGCGCCAGCAAATTTACAGGGGCGGATGGCTACACCTTC
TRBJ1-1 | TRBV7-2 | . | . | CASSLDRATAFF | TGTGCCAGCAGCTTAGATCGGGCTACAGCTTTCTTT
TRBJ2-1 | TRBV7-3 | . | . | CASSLGGGQGNEQFF | TGTGCCAGCAGCTTGGGCGGTGGCCAAGGCAATGAGCAGTTCTTC
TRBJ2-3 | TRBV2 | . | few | CASSEREEGTQYF | TGTGCCAGCAGTGAACGGGAAGAGGGTACGCAGTATTTT
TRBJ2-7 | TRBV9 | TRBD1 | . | CASSVGGQAHYEQYF | TGTGCCAGCAGCGTAGGGGGACAGGCACACTACGAGCAGTACTTC
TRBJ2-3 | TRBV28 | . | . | CASSLFYQILTSSTDTQYF | TGTGCCAGCAGTTTATTCTACCAAATTTTGACTAGTAGCACAGATACGCAGTATTTT
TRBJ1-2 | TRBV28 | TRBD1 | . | CASSSGGTVIGYGYTF | TGTGCCAGCAGTTCAGGGGGCACAGTCATCGGCTATGGCTACACCTTC
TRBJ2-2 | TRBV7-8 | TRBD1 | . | CASSPRTGGLFF | TGTGCCAGCAGCCCAAGGACAGGTGGACTGTTTTTT
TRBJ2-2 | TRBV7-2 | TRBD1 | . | CASSPYRGINTGELFF | TGTGCCAGCAGCCCGTACAGGGGGATAAACACCGGGGAGCTGTTTTTT
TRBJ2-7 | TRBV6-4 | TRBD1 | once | CASSECATGGSGEQYF | TGTGCCAGCAGTGAATGCGCGACAGGGGGCTCTGGGGAGCAGTACTTC
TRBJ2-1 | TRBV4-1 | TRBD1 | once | CASHYGPGQKSSYNEQFF | TGCGCCAGCCATTATGGGCCGGGACAGAAATCGTCCTACAATGAGCAGTTCTTC
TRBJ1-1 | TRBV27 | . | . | CASSKTALNTEAFF | TGTGCCAGCAGTAAGACAGCCTTGAACACTGAAGCTTTCTTT